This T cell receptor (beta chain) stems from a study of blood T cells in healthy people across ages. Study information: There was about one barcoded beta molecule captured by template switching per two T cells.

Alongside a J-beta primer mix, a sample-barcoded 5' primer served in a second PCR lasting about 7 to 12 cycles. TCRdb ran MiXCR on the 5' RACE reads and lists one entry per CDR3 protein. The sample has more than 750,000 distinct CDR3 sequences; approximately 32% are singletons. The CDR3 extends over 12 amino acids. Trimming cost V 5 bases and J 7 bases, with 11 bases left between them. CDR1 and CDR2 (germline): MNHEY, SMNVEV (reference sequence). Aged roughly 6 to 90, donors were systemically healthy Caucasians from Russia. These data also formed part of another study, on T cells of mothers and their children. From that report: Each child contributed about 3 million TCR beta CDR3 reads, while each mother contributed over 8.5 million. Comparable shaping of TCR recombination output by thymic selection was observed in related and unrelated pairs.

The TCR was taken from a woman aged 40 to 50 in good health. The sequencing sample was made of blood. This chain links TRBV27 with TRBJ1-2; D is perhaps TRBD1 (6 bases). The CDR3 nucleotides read TGTGCCAGCAGTATGGGGGGCGGTGGCTACACCTTC. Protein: CASSMGGGGYTF.